Described below is a single T cell receptor beta chain sequence and its context. Its antigen is currently unknown. Sequencing used immunoSEQ version 4 in survey mode. The table came from immunoSEQ multiplex PCR; TCRdb's copy has only in-frame clones and leaves some out. The table shows about 36,000 clones, with 75% to 85% occurring only once. The sample is drawn from a study of persistence of HIV-infected CD4 T cells. Study details: Donors were ART-treated; their CMV- and Gag-responding CD4+ T cells were isolated.

The stimulus was an HIV-1 Gag 15-mer peptide pool, 0.85 to 1 ug/peptide/mL. CD40L-negative CD69-negative CD45RO-high memory CD4+ T cells were sorted as populations depleted of antigen-responding cells. There are 20 residues in the CDR3. CDR1 and CDR2 (germline): WSHSY, SAAADI. V was shortened by 4 bases and J by 3 bases, with 25 bases between the two germline ends. The rearrangement links TRBV10-2 to TRBJ2-6, with D possibly called TRBD1 or TRBD2 (5 bases each). The material was cultured CD4+ T cells from PBMCs, obtained from a patient who received antiretroviral therapy. This sequence was found in an adult with HIV. The donor label of this sample is uncertain. The CDR3 sequence: CASSASLWGIGTLGANVLTF. The CDR3 DNA reads TGCGCCAGCAGTGCCTCCCTTTGGGGAATAGGGACCCTTGGGGCCAACGTCCTGACTTTC.